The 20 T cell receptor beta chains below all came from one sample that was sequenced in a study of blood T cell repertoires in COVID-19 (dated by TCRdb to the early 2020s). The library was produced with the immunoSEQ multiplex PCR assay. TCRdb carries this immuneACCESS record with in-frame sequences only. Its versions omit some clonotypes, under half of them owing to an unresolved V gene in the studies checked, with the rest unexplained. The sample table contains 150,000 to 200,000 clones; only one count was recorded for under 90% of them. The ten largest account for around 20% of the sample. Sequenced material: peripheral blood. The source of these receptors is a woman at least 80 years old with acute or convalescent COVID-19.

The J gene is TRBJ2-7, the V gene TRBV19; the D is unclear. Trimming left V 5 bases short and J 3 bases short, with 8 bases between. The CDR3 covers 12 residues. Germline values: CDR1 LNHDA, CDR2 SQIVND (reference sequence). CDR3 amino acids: CASSASDYEQYF. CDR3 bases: TGTGCCAGTAGTGCAAGCGACTACGAGCAGTACTTC.

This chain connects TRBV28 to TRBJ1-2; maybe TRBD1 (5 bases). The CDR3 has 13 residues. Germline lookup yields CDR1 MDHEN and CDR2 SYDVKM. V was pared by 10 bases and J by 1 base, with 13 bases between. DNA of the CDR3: TGTGCCACCCGGCCGGGGGGTAACTATGGCTACACCTTC. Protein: CATRPGGNYGYTF.

The CDR3 protein is CATSRIGQRRYNEQFF. The DNA of the CDR3 is TGTGCCACCAGCAGAATAGGACAGAGAAGATACAATGAGCAGTTCTTC. This rearrangement joins TRBV15 to TRBJ2-1; weak D call: TRBD1 (6 bases). V dropped 2 bases and J dropped 4 bases, with 15 bases sitting between them. The CDR3 contains 16 residues. CDR1 LNHNV and CDR2 YYDKDF come from the germline V gene (reference sequence).

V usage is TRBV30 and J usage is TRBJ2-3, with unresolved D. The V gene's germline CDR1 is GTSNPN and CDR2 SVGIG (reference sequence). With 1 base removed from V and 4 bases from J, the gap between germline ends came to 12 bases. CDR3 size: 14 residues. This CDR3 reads CAWSGRLGSDTQYF. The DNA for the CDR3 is TGTGCCTGGAGTGGGCGGCTTGGCTCAGATACGCAGTATTTT.

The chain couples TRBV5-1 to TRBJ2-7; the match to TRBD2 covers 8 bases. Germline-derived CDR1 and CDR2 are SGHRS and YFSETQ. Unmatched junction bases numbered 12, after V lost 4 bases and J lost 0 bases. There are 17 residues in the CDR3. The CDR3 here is CASSPNPGTRGSYEQYF. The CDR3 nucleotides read TGCGCCAGCAGCCCCAACCCCGGGACTAGGGGCTCCTACGAGCAGTACTTC.

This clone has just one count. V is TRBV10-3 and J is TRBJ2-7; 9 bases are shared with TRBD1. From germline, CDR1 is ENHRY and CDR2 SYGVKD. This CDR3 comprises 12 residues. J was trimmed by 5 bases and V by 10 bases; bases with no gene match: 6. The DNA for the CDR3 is TGTGCCAACGGACAGGGGAACCACGAGCAGTACTTC. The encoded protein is CANGQGNHEQYF.

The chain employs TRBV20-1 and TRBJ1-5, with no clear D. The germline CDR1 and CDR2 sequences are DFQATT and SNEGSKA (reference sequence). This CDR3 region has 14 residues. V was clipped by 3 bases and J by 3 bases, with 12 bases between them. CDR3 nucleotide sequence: TGCAGTGCTAGTCCCCCTAGGCCCAATCAGCCCCAGCATTTT. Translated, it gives CSASPPRPNQPQHF.

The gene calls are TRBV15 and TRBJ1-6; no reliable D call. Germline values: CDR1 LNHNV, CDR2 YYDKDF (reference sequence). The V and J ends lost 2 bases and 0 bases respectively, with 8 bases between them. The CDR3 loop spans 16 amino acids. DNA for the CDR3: TGTGCCACCAGCAGAAGTCCTAGCTCCTATAATTCACCCCTCCACTTT. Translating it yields CATSRSPSSYNSPLHF.

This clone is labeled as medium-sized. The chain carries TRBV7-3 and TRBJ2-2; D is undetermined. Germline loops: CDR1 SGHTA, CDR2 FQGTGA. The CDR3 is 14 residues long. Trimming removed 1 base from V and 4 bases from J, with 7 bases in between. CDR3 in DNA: TGTGCCAGCAGCTTAAATATCGGCACCGGGGAGCTGTTTTTT. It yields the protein CASSLNIGTGELFF.

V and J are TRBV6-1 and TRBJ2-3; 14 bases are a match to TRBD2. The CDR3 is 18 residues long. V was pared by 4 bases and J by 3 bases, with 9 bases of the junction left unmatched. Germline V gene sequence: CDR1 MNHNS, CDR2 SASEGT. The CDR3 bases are TGTGCCAGCAGTGCCTCCGGGACTAGCGGGGGAGGTACAGATACGCAGTATTTT. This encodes CASSASGTSGGGTDTQYF.

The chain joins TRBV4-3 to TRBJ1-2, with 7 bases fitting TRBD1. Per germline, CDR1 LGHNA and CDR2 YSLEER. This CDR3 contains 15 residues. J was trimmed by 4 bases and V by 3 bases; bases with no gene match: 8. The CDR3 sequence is CASSQDLQGSYGYTF. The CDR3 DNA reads TGCGCCAGCAGCCAGGACCTACAGGGGAGCTATGGCTACACCTTC.

CDR3 sequence (DNA): TGTGCCAGCAGCACATCTAGCGGGAGACCCACCGGGGAGCTGTTTTTT. Protein product: CASSTSSGRPTGELFF. This chain joins TRBV21-1 and TRBJ2-2; the D call in the table, TRBD2, was not verified against the DNA. TRBV21-1 is recorded as a pseudogene. The CDR3 extends over 16 amino acids.

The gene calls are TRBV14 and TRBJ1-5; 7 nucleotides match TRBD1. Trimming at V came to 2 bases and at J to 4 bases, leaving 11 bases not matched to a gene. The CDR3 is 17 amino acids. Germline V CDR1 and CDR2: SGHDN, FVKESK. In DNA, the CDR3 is TGTGCCAGCAGCCAAAAAGAAGATGGGACAGTGAATCAGCCCCAGCATTTT. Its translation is CASSQKEDGTVNQPQHF.

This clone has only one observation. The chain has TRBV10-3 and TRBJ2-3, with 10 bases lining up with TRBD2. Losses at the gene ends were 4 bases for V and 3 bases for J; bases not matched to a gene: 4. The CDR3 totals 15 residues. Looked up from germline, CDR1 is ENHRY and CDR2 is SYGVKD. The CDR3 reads CAISVSSGRTDTQYF. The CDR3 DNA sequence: TGTGCCATCAGTGTATCTAGCGGGAGAACAGATACGCAGTATTTT.

The DNA for the CDR3 is TGCGCCAGCAGCCAAGACAGGGGACGGACATTGAACACTGAAGCTTTCTTT. This codes for CASSQDRGRTLNTEAFF. V and J are TRBV4-1 and TRBJ1-1; tentatively, D is TRBD1 (6 bases). Trimming pared 0 bases from V and 0 bases from J, leaving 14 bases between. The CDR3 loop spans 17 amino acids. Germline V lookup: CDR1 MGHRA, CDR2 YSYEKL.

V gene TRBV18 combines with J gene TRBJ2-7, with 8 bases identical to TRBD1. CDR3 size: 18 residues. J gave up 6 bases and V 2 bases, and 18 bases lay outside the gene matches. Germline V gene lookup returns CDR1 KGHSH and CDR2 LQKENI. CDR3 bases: TGTGCCAGCTCACCATGGGCAGGGGGCGCGGAAGTAGCAGGCGAGCAGTACTTC. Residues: CASSPWAGGAEVAGEQYF. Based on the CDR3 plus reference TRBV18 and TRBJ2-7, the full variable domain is NAGVMQNPRHLVRRRGQEARLRCSPMKGHSHVYWYRQLPEEGLKFMVYLQKENIIDESGMPKERFSAEFPKEGPSILRIQQVVRGDSAAYFCASSPWAGGAEVAGEQYFGPGTRLTVT.

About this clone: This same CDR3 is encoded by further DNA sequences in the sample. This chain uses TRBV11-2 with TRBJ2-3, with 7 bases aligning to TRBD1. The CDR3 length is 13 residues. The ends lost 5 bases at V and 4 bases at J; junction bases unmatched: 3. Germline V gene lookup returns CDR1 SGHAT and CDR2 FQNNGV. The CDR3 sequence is CASSLTGADTQYF. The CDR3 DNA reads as TGTGCCAGCAGCCTAACAGGGGCAGATACGCAGTATTTT. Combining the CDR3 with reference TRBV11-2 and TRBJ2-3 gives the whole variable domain EAGVAQSPRYKIIEKRQSVAFWCNPISGHATLYWYQQILGQGPKLLIQFQNNGVVDDSQLPKDRFSAERLKGVDSTLKIQPAKLEDSAVYLCASSLTGADTQYFGPGTRLTVL.

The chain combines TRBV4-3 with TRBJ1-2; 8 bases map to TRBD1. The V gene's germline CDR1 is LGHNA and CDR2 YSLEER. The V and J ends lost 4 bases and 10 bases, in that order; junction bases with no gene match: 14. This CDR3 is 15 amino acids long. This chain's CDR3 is CASSRETGDPRYYTF. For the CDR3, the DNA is TGCGCCAGCAGCCGAGAGACAGGGGACCCGAGATACTACACCTTC.

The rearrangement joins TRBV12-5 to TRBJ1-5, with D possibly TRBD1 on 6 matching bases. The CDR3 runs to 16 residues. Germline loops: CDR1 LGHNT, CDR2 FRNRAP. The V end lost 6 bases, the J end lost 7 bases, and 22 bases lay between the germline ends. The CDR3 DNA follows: TGTGCTAGTGGCAAAACGATCAGGGGTGGAGAACAGCCCCAGCATTTT. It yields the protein CASGKTIRGGEQPQHF.

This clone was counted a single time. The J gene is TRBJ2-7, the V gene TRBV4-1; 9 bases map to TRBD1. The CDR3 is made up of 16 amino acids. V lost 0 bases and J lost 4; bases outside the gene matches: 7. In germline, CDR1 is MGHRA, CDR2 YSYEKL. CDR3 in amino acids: CASSQDPQGASYEQYF. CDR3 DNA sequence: TGCGCCAGCAGCCAAGACCCACAGGGGGCGTCTTACGAGCAGTACTTC.